This T cell receptor (beta chain) was profiled in a study of tissue T cells after allogeneic stem cell transplantation. In the case of this clone: Gene names are mouse gene names. The CDR3 end lies 1 residue beyond the end of the read and is filled in from the germline J gene.

Measured with immunoSEQ multiplex PCR; TCRdb has only the in-frame clones, and not every one. The sample has 5,500 to 9,000 clones, about 50% seen once. Time point reported: mouse harvest day 7 after allogeneic transplant. The graft held 10^6 splenic CD5+ T cells and 10^7 T-cell-depleted bone marrow cells. Per germline, CDR1 KGHPV and CDR2 FQNQEV (reference sequence). This CDR3 has 13 amino acids. Trimming left V 4 bases short and J 3 bases short, with 9 bases between. This TCR was recovered from a female BALB/c mouse given C57BL/6 T cells with graft-versus-host disease after an allogeneic hematopoietic cell transplant. J is TRBJ1-2 and V is TRBV26, with D maybe TRBD1 (6 bases). Input material: gut tissue. The sequenced CDR3 bases are TGTGCCAGCAGTCAACAGGGAGACTCCGACTACACC. It codes for CASSQQGDSDYT. The CDR3 as a whole reads CASSQQGDSDYTF.